Presented here are 20 T cell receptor beta chains from one specimen sequenced in a study of blood T cell repertoires in COVID-19. The table came from immunoSEQ multiplex PCR; TCRdb's copy has only in-frame clones and leaves some out. The sample has some 50,000 clones, 80% to 85% seen once. Sequenced: peripheral blood. The source of these receptors is a man aged 50-60 years with acute or convalescent COVID-19.

This rearrangement joins TRBV18 to TRBJ2-1, with 12 positions matching TRBD2. The V gene's germline CDR1 is KGHSH and CDR2 LQKENI. CDR3 size: 14 residues. V gave up 8 bases and J gave up 7 bases; unmatched junction bases: 6. In DNA, the CDR3 is TGTGCCAGCACGACTAGCGGGAGTAGTAATGAGCAGTTCTTC. Its protein is CASTTSGSSNEQFF.

This clone has a handful of counts. The CDR3 protein is CASSGRGSSYNEQFF. CDR3 nucleotides: TGTGCCAGCAGTGGACGCGGGAGCTCCTACAATGAGCAGTTCTTC. This rearrangement joins TRBV2 to TRBJ2-1, with 7 bases that match TRBD2. The CDR3 contains 15 residues. Trimming at V came to 4 bases and at J to 0 bases, leaving 3 bases not matched to a gene. CDR1 and CDR2 (germline): SNHLY, FYNNEI.

This clone is a singleton in its sample. The chain has TRBV11-2 and TRBJ1-2; no clear D. Trimming took 5 bases from V and 2 from J, leaving 18 bases between them. The CDR3 has 16 residues. Germline CDR1 is SGHAT and CDR2 is FQNNGV. The CDR3 DNA reads TGTGCCAGCAGCCAGCTGCGTTCAGCGGGCAACTATGGCTACACCTTC. This codes for CASSQLRSAGNYGYTF.

The chain carries TRBV6-6 and TRBJ2-7; TRBD2 matches at 10 bases. CDR3 length equals 15 residues. V shed 6 bases and J 2 bases; nucleotides not matched to a gene: 7. Germline V gene data show CDR1 as MNHNY and CDR2 as SVGAGI (reference sequence). In nucleotides, the CDR3 is TGTGCCAGCAGCCCTAAACTAGCGGGACCCTACGAGCAGTACTTC. It is translated as CASSPKLAGPYEQYF.

This sequence joins TRBV30 and TRBJ1-5; tentative D call: TRBD1 (6 bases). The CDR3 loop spans 13 amino acids. V lost 1 base and J lost 6, with 10 bases in between. Germline loops: CDR1 GTSNPN, CDR2 SVGIG (reference sequence). The CDR3 reads CAWSDTGSQPQHF. The DNA for the CDR3 is TGTGCCTGGAGTGACACAGGGTCTCAGCCCCAGCATTTT.

The chain joins TRBV12-3 or TRBV12-4 to TRBJ2-7, with a weak D call TRBD1 (6 bases). The CDR3 is 12 residues long. Trimming took 6 bases from V and 3 from J, leaving 9 bases between them. This chain's CDR3 is CASRSDSYEQYF. The CDR3 DNA reads TGTGCCAGCAGATCGGACAGCTACGAGCAGTACTTC.

J is TRBJ2-2 and V is TRBV10-2; TRBD2 agrees at 9 bases. CDR3 length equals 14 residues. Unmatched junction bases numbered 3, after V lost 2 bases and J lost 8 bases. The germline CDR1 and CDR2 sequences are WSHSY and SAAADI. The CDR3 DNA sequence: TGCGCCAGCAGTGAGAGGACTAGCGCTGGGGAGCTGTTTTTT. Its protein product is CASSERTSAGELFF.

This chain uses TRBV10-1 with TRBJ1-6; possibly TRBD1 for D (6 bases). The V end lost 5 bases, the J end lost 6 bases, and 8 bases lay between the germline ends. The germline V gene has CDR1 WNHNN and CDR2 SYGVQD (reference sequence). This CDR3 is built from 13 residues. The CDR3 spells CASSPQGNSPLHF. CDR3 bases: TGCGCCAGCAGTCCACAGGGTAATTCACCCCTCCACTTT.

The CDR3 reads CASSTGLPVYNEQFF. CDR3 nucleotides: TGTGCCAGTAGTACCGGACTTCCAGTCTACAATGAGCAGTTCTTC. The chain links TRBV19 to TRBJ2-1; possibly TRBD2 for D (5 bases). CDR1 LNHDA and CDR2 SQIVND come from the germline V gene (reference sequence). The V end was cut by 4 bases, the J end by 3 bases, with 13 bases between. This CDR3 is 15 amino acids long.

V and J are TRBV5-1 and TRBJ2-1; D gene ambiguous. The germline V and J ends were trimmed by 5 bases and 3 bases, with 21 bases remaining between them. The CDR3 sequence is 17 residues long. Germline-derived CDR1 and CDR2 are SGHRS and YFSETQ. The DNA for the CDR3 is TGCGCCAGCAGAGTTTCGATGGAGCTAGTACTCTACAATGAGCAGTTCTTC. Translated, it gives CASRVSMELVLYNEQFF.

This clone was found once. This chain uses TRBV9 with TRBJ1-1; no reliable D call. Looked up from germline, CDR1 is SGDLS and CDR2 is YYNGEE. The CDR3 loop spans 11 amino acids. V was trimmed by 7 bases and J by 5 bases, leaving 9 bases between them. This CDR3 reads CASSPGTEAFF. CDR3 DNA sequence: TGTGCCAGCTCCCCGGGAACTGAAGCTTTCTTT.

CDR3 DNA: TGCGCCAGCAGTGCCCATACAGGGGTCAATGAGCAGTTCTTC. Its translation: CASSAHTGVNEQFF. The chain couples TRBV10-1 to TRBJ2-1; 7 nucleotides agree with TRBD1. V was pared by 4 bases and J by 6 bases, with 6 bases of the junction left unmatched. CDR3 length: 14 residues. Germline V CDR1 and CDR2: WNHNN, SYGVQD (reference sequence).

This sequence joins TRBV7-8 and TRBJ2-2; possible D gene TRBD1, 6 bases. Germline V CDR1 and CDR2: SGHVS, FQNEAQ. The ends were cut back, 1 base at V and 4 bases at J, with 10 bases in the middle. The CDR3 runs to 15 residues. The CDR3 loop reads CASSLGQGFTGELFF. The CDR3 DNA follows: TGTGCCAGCAGCTTAGGCCAGGGGTTCACCGGGGAGCTGTTTTTT.

This sequence joins TRBV7-2 and TRBJ2-5; 13 bases are a match to TRBD2. The CDR3 extends over 16 amino acids. The junction had 6 bases not matched to a gene; V was cut back by 5 bases and J by 3 bases. Germline-derived CDR1 and CDR2 are SGHTA and FQGNSA. This CDR3 is CASSSWGLAGKETQYF. As DNA, the CDR3 is TGTGCCAGCAGCAGTTGGGGACTAGCGGGAAAAGAGACCCAGTACTTC.

The chain recombines TRBV2 with TRBJ2-2, with 7 bases that match TRBD1. The CDR3 contains 15 residues. V was clipped by 4 bases and J by 0 bases; unmatched bases: 2. CDR1 is SNHLY, CDR2 FYNNEI, per germline. CDR3 loop: CASSAQGANTGELFF. The DNA of the CDR3 is TGTGCCAGCAGTGCCCAGGGGGCGAACACCGGGGAGCTGTTTTTT. The entire variable domain, with the rest obtained from reference TRBV2 and TRBJ2-2, is as follows: EPEVTQTPSHQVTQMGQEVILRCVPISNHLYFYWYRQILGQKVEFLVSFYNNEISEKSEIFDDQFSVERPDGSNFTLKIRSTKLEDSAMYFCASSAQGANTGELFFGEGSRLTVL.

The chain carries TRBV10-3 and TRBJ1-5, with D uncertain. CDR1 is ENHRY and CDR2 is SYGVKD in the germline V gene. Trimming took 0 bases from V and 0 from J, leaving 9 bases between them. This CDR3 comprises 16 residues. CDR3 in DNA: TGTGCCATCAGTGAGTCAGGAGTAGATAGCAATCAGCCCCAGCATTTT. Translated, it gives CAISESGVDSNQPQHF.

This clone has just a few counts. The gene calls are TRBV2 and TRBJ1-5; 7 bases agree with TRBD1. Germline V CDR1 and CDR2: SNHLY, FYNNEI. The length of the CDR3 is 14 residues. The ends lost 6 bases at V and 4 bases at J; junction bases unmatched: 6. CDR3 amino acids: CASSSDRVNQPQHF. CDR3 DNA sequence: TGTGCCAGCAGCTCAGACAGGGTTAATCAGCCCCAGCATTTT.

This clone was picked up a small number of times. The chain recombines TRBV28 with TRBJ2-4, with TRBD2 matching over 12 bases. V was clipped by 5 bases and J by 1 base; unmatched bases: 9. Looked up from germline, CDR1 is MDHEN and CDR2 is SYDVKM. The CDR3 runs 18 residues. This CDR3 is CASSLAGGFRLAKNIQYF. The CDR3 region has the DNA TGTGCCAGCAGTCTAGCGGGAGGGTTTCGGTTGGCCAAAAACATTCAGTACTTC. Complete variable domain (other parts from reference TRBV28 and TRBJ2-4): DVKVTQSSRYLVKRTGEKVFLECVQDMDHENMFWYRQDPGLGLRLIYFSYDVKMKEKGDIPEGYSVSREKKERFSLILESASTNQTSMYLCASSLAGGFRLAKNIQYFGAGTRLSVL.

V is TRBV9 and J is TRBJ1-1; 7 positions agree with TRBD1. The trim removed 0 bases at V and 1 base at J, leaving 3 bases unmatched. The CDR3 contains 15 residues. Per the germline V gene, CDR1 is SGDLS and CDR2 is YYNGEE. The CDR3 DNA is TGTGCCAGCAGCGTAGGTGGGACAGCGAACACTGAAGCTTTCTTT. Its protein is CASSVGGTANTEAFF.

The chain links TRBV29-1 to TRBJ2-3; D not certain. This CDR3 is 12 amino acids long. The V gene's germline CDR1 is SQVTM and CDR2 ANQGSEA. Trimming took 7 bases from V and 3 from J, leaving 11 bases between them. The CDR3 nucleotides are TGCAGCGCCGGCTCCCCGACAGATACGCAGTATTTT. Its protein is CSAGSPTDTQYF.